These 9 T cell receptor beta chains originate from one sample sequenced in a study of CD8+ T cells in alopecia areata. Following RNA extraction, reverse transcription yielded cDNA that acted as the sequencing template. Clones were sequenced by immunoSEQ multiplex PCR, and TCRdb holds only the in-frame ones, with some missing. Listed for the sample are 290,000 or so clones, none seen a single time. Cells from pooled cutaneous lymph nodes were sorted by CD4, CD8alpha, NKG2D, NKG2ACE and other markers. Material for sequencing was CD4+ T cells sorted from a lymph node. The receptors were gathered from a C3H/HeJ mouse with alopecia areata. The MHC haplotype of this mouse line is H2-k.

Concerning this clone itself: These gene names are mouse names. The read ends 4 residues early relative to the CDR3; the germline J gene fills the gap. Additional DNA sequences in this sample encode the identical CDR3. The chain couples TRBV19 to TRBJ2-3, with D maybe TRBD2 (6 bases). In germline, CDR1 is FNHDT, CDR2 SITEND (reference sequence). The CDR3 contains 15 residues. V lost 5 bases to trimming and J lost 0 bases, with 13 bases between them. The sequenced CDR3 bases are TGTGCCAGCAGCCCCGGGACTTCTAGTGCAGAA. This sequence encodes CASSPGTSSAE. In full, the CDR3 reads CASSPGTSSAETLYF.

Details on this clone: The genes are named according to mouse. The read ends 4 residues early relative to the CDR3; the germline J gene fills the gap. The sample contains more than one DNA sequence encoding this CDR3. The rearrangement uses TRBV5 and TRBJ1-1; 7 bases match TRBD1. Germline lookup yields CDR1 LGHNA and CDR2 YNLKQL (reference sequence). Unmatched junction bases numbered 0, after V lost 4 bases and J lost 1 base. CDR3 length equals 13 residues. The covered CDR3 bases are TGTGCCAGCAGCCGACAGGGGAACACA. It encodes CASSRQGNT. The complete CDR3 protein is CASSRQGNTEVFF.

As concerns this clone: The genes and germline here are from mouse. The read terminates 4 residues before the CDR3 end, so the remaining end is supplied by the germline J gene. The rearrangement joins TRBV13-1 to TRBJ2-7, with 8 bases that match TRBD2. Per the germline V gene, CDR1 is NSHNY and CDR2 is SYGAGN. The length of the CDR3 is 14 residues. V lost 5 bases, J lost 3 bases, and 7 bases stayed unmatched. The CDR3 DNA, read in part, is TGTGCCAGCAGGCCTCCGGGACTGGTCTAT. Translation: CASRPPGLVY. The entire CDR3 is CASRPPGLVYEQYF.

The sample holds many counts of this clone. Germline and genes here are mouse. The read comes to an end 4 residues before the CDR3 does, leaving the germline J gene to fill in the end. The same CDR3 can be traced to other DNA sequences in this sample. This rearrangement joins TRBV19 to TRBJ2-5; 11 bases line up with TRBD2. In germline, CDR1 is FNHDT, CDR2 SITEND (reference sequence). The CDR3 spans 14 residues. This chain's CDR3 is CASSSGTGGDTQYF. CDR3 bases read: TGTGCCAGCAGCTCCGGGACTGGGGGAGAC. The variable domain in full, with the rest retrieved from reference TRBV19 and TRBJ2-5, is GGIITQTPKFLIGQEGQKLTLKCQQNFNHDTMYWYRQDSGKGLRLIYYSITENDLQKGDLSEGYDASREKKSSFSLTVTSAQKNEMAVFLCASSSGTGGDTQYFGPGTRLLVL.

In regard to this clone: Genes and germline come from the mouse. The read terminates 4 residues before the CDR3 end, so the remaining end is supplied by the germline J gene. The rearrangement links TRBV29 to TRBJ1-2; 7 bases align to TRBD1. After removal of 3 bases from V and 1 base from J, the junction contained 8 bases not matched to a gene. Germline V gives CDR1 MSHET, CDR2 SYDVDS. This CDR3 is built from 16 residues. The part of the CDR3 DNA that was read is TGTGCTAGCAGTTTCCGAACCCGGGACAGAAACTCC. It specifies CASSFRTRDRNS. The whole CDR3 protein is CASSFRTRDRNSDYTF.

This clone was picked up many times. Mouse names are used for the genes. Sequencing ends 4 residues short of the CDR3 end; the germline J gene provides the rest. The chain recombines TRBV13-3 with TRBJ1-2, with TRBD1 as a possible D gene (6 bases). The CDR3 loop spans 15 amino acids. Germline loops: CDR1 NNHDY, CDR2 SYVADS. CDR3: CASSDWARGGSDYTF. Partial CDR3 DNA: TGTGCCAGCAGTGATTGGGCCAGGGGAGGATCC.

Concerning this clone: The gene names given are mouse names. The read halts 4 residues ahead of the CDR3 end, with the missing end drawn from the germline J gene. This chain connects TRBV13-1 to TRBJ2-4, with TRBD1 as a possible D gene (5 bases). The CDR3 sequence is 14 residues long. V gave up 2 bases and J gave up 1 base, with 8 bases separating them. Germline V gene sequence: CDR1 NSHNY, CDR2 SYGAGN. The CDR3 bases that were read are TGTGCCAGCAGTGACAGGGAGCGTCAAAAC. It is translated as CASSDRERQN. The full CDR3 sequence reads CASSDRERQNTLYF.

The sample holds a few counts of this clone. Any gene name here is a mouse gene name. The CDR3 end is not reached by the read, which stops 4 residues before it; the germline J gene fills it in. This sample also contains other DNA sequences that code for the same CDR3. The chain combines TRBV19 with TRBJ2-2; TRBD1 matches at 8 bases. The CDR3 loop spans 14 amino acids. CDR1 is FNHDT, CDR2 SITEND, per germline (reference sequence). The V gene end was trimmed by 5 bases and the J gene end by 3 bases; junction bases not matched to a gene: 3. The DNA read from the CDR3 is TGTGCCAGCAGAACAGGGGGTGACACCGGG. This sequence encodes CASRTGGDTG. Given in full, the CDR3 is CASRTGGDTGQLYF.

In regard to this clone: Mouse gene names apply. The read gets to within 4 residues of the CDR3 end, and the germline J gene fills in the rest. The chain recombines TRBV19 with TRBJ1-1; D might be TRBD1 (5 bases). Deletions cut 5 bases from V and 2 bases from J, with 19 bases between. The CDR3 is made up of 16 amino acids. CDR1 and CDR2 from the germline V gene are FNHDT and SITEND (reference sequence). Partial CDR3 DNA: TGTGCCAGCAGCCCGCCATTCAGGGAAGGCAACACA. Its protein is CASSPPFREGNT. The full-length CDR3 reads as CASSPPFREGNTEVFF. Supplemented by reference TRBV19 and TRBJ1-1, the full variable domain reads GGIITQTPKFLIGQEGQKLTLKCQQNFNHDTMYWYRQDSGKGLRLIYYSITENDLQKGDLSEGYDASREKKSSFSLTVTSAQKNEMAVFLCASSPPFREGNTEVFFGKGTRLTVV.